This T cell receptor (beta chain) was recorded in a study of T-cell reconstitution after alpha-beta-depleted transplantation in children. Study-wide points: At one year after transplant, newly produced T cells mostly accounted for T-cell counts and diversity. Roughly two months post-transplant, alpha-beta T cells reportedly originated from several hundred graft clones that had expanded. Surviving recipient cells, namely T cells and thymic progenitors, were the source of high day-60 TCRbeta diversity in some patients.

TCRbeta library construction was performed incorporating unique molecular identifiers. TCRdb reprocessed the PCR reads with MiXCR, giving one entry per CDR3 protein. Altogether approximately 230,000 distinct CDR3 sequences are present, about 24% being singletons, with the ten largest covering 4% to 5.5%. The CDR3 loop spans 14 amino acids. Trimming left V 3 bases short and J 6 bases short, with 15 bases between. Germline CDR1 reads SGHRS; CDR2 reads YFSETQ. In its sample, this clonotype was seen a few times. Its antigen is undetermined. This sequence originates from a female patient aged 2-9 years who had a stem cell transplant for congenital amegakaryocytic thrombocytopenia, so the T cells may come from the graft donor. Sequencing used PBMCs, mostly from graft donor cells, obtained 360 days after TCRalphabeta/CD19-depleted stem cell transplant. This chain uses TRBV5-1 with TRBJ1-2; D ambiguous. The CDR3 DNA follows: TGCGCCAGCAGCTATGACCACCGGACGGATGGCTACACCTTC. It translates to CASSYDHRTDGYTF.